These T cell receptor beta chains were read from a single sample in a study of T cell responses to AZD1222 COVID-19 vaccine. Sequencing was performed with immunoSEQ multiplex PCR; in TCRdb, only in-frame clones are kept and a portion is missing. The sample yields approximately 190,000 clones, 90% to 95% seen once. The sequencing used peripheral blood, collected on day 0 of AZD1222 vaccination. The receptors were sampled from an adult in good health. Each CDR3 is given with its conserved first and last residue. A D gene is named only where the DNA matches it firmly. Part of the rows lack a size; the others show once, few, many or a class for expanded clones.

d_gene: NA
j_gene: TRBJ1-4
abundance: NA
v_gene: TRBV7-8
CDR3nt: TGTGCCAGCAGCCAAGTCCCCGGTGAAAAACTGTTTTTT
CDR3aa: CASSQVPGEKLFF

d_gene: TRBD1
j_gene: TRBJ1-4
abundance: once
v_gene: TRBV5-4
CDR3nt: TGTGCCAGCAGTCCCAACCCGGGACAGGACATCGACTTGAATGAAAAACTGTTTTTT
CDR3aa: CASSPNPGQDIDLNEKLFF

d_gene: TRBD1
j_gene: TRBJ2-3
abundance: once
v_gene: TRBV28
CDR3nt: TGTGCCAGCAGTTTAACAGGGGTTGTCGGCACAGATACGCAGTATTTT
CDR3aa: CASSLTGVVGTDTQYF

d_gene: TRBD2
j_gene: TRBJ2-7
abundance: NA
v_gene: TRBV6-5
CDR3nt: TGTGCCAGCAGAAACAGGATAGCGGGAAGGTACGAGCAGTACTTC
CDR3aa: CASRNRIAGRYEQYF

d_gene: TRBD2
j_gene: TRBJ2-3
abundance: NA
v_gene: TRBV11-3
CDR3nt: TGTGCCAGCAGCTTCGGACTAGCGGGAGCAGATACGCAGTATTTT
CDR3aa: CASSFGLAGADTQYF

d_gene: TRBD1
j_gene: TRBJ2-7
abundance: NA
v_gene: TRBV18
CDR3nt: TGTGCCAGCTCCAGGGGGAGCTCCTACGAGCAGTACTTC
CDR3aa: CASSRGSSYEQYF

d_gene: TRBD1
j_gene: TRBJ1-1
abundance: once
v_gene: TRBV30
CDR3nt: TGTGCCTGGAGAACAGGGGGAAGCACTGAAGCTTTCTTT
CDR3aa: CAWRTGGSTEAFF

d_gene: NA
j_gene: TRBJ1-1
abundance: NA
v_gene: TRBV25-1
CDR3nt: TGTGCCAGCAGTGAAGGGGGGCTTTGGGCTGAAGCTTTCTTT
CDR3aa: CASSEGGLWAEAFF

d_gene: NA
j_gene: TRBJ2-2
abundance: NA
v_gene: TRBV5-4
CDR3nt: TGTGCCAGCAGCTTAGGGCCCGGGGAGCTGTTTTTT
CDR3aa: CASSLGPGELFF

d_gene: NA
j_gene: TRBJ1-3
abundance: NA
v_gene: TRBV3-1/TRBV3-2
CDR3nt: TGTGCCAGCAGCCAAGGGGGGGGCCGCTCTGGAAACACCATATATTTT
CDR3aa: CASSQGGGRSGNTIYF

d_gene: NA
j_gene: TRBJ2-7
abundance: NA
v_gene: TRBV14
CDR3nt: TGTGCCAGCAGCCAGAACTACGAGCAGTACTTC
CDR3aa: CASSQNYEQYF

d_gene: NA
j_gene: TRBJ1-1
abundance: NA
v_gene: TRBV5-6
CDR3nt: TGTGCCAGCAGCTCCCGCGGGGGGAGGACTGAAGCTTTCTTT
CDR3aa: CASSSRGGRTEAFF

d_gene: NA
j_gene: TRBJ2-3
abundance: NA
v_gene: TRBV7-3
CDR3nt: TGTGCCAGCAGCTTTACCCGAGGACGTAAAGATACGCAGTATTTT
CDR3aa: CASSFTRGRKDTQYF

d_gene: TRBD1
j_gene: TRBJ1-2
abundance: NA
v_gene: TRBV27
CDR3nt: TGTGCCAGCAGCGCCAACCGACAGGGCTATGGGGGCTACACCTTC
CDR3aa: CASSANRQGYGGYTF

d_gene: NA
j_gene: TRBJ2-7
abundance: NA
v_gene: TRBV27
CDR3nt: TGTGCCGAAAAGCGGAACCGCTTCGAGCAGTACTTC
CDR3aa: CAEKRNRFEQYF

d_gene: TRBD2
j_gene: TRBJ2-7
abundance: NA
v_gene: TRBV2
CDR3nt: TGTGCCAGCAGTGGGACTAGCGGGGGCTACGAGCAGTACTTC
CDR3aa: CASSGTSGGYEQYF

d_gene: NA
j_gene: TRBJ2-7
abundance: few
v_gene: TRBV27
CDR3nt: TGTGCCAGCAGTTTAGGCCAGGGGAAAGCCTACGAGCAGTACTTC
CDR3aa: CASSLGQGKAYEQYF

d_gene: NA
j_gene: TRBJ2-1
abundance: NA
v_gene: TRBV5-4
CDR3nt: TGTGCCAGCAGCTTGAGCGGCTTAAGCTCCTACAATGAGCAGTTCTTC
CDR3aa: CASSLSGLSSYNEQFF

d_gene: NA
j_gene: TRBJ1-5
abundance: NA
v_gene: TRBV19
CDR3nt: TGTGCCAGTAGTCCGGCCGGCAGGGGAAGCAATCAGCCCCAGCATTTT
CDR3aa: CASSPAGRGSNQPQHF

d_gene: TRBD1
j_gene: TRBJ2-2
abundance: NA
v_gene: TRBV4-1
CDR3nt: TGCGCCAGCAGCCAAGATATAGAACAGGGGGATTCGGGCGGGGAGCTGTTTTTT
CDR3aa: CASSQDIEQGDSGGELFF

d_gene: NA
j_gene: TRBJ2-1
abundance: NA
v_gene: TRBV5-5
CDR3nt: TGTGCCAGCAGCTGGGGGGCGGGCCTGAGGGGTGAGCAGTTCTTC
CDR3aa: CASSWGAGLRGEQFF

d_gene: TRBD2
j_gene: TRBJ2-7
abundance: NA
v_gene: TRBV11-2
CDR3nt: TGTGCCAGCAGCTTAGGGCTAGCGGGTCCTTTCGAGCAGTACTTC
CDR3aa: CASSLGLAGPFEQYF

d_gene: NA
j_gene: TRBJ1-6
abundance: once
v_gene: TRBV25-1
CDR3nt: TGTGCCAGCAGCCCGCATTCTAATTCACCCCTCCACTTT
CDR3aa: CASSPHSNSPLHF

d_gene: NA
j_gene: TRBJ2-2
abundance: NA
v_gene: TRBV19
CDR3nt: TGTGCCAGTAGTACTCGACCGAACACCGGGGAGCTGTTTTTT
CDR3aa: CASSTRPNTGELFF

d_gene: TRBD1
j_gene: TRBJ1-2
abundance: NA
v_gene: TRBV6-6
CDR3nt: TGTGCCAGCAGTTACGGGACAGCCAATGGCTACACCTTC
CDR3aa: CASSYGTANGYTF

d_gene: NA
j_gene: TRBJ1-5
abundance: NA
v_gene: TRBV24-1
CDR3nt: TGTGCCACCAGTGATCCCCGGGCCAATCAGCCCCAGCATTTT
CDR3aa: CATSDPRANQPQHF

d_gene: NA
j_gene: TRBJ1-4
abundance: NA
v_gene: TRBV2
CDR3nt: TGTGCCAGCAATTTAGGAGGGCTGAATGAAAAACTGTTTTTT
CDR3aa: CASNLGGLNEKLFF

d_gene: NA
j_gene: TRBJ1-2
abundance: NA
v_gene: TRBV23-1
CDR3nt: TGCGCCAGCAGTCAACGGGACCCTTTCTATGGCTACACCTTC
CDR3aa: CASSQRDPFYGYTF

d_gene: TRBD2
j_gene: TRBJ2-1
abundance: NA
v_gene: TRBV5-1
CDR3nt: TGCGCCAGCAGCTTTACAACTAGCGGGGGAAGCTCCTACAATGAGCAGTTCTTC
CDR3aa: CASSFTTSGGSSYNEQFF

d_gene: NA
j_gene: TRBJ1-3
abundance: NA
v_gene: TRBV4-1
CDR3nt: TGCGCCAGCAGCCTGACTGGAAACACCATATATTTT
CDR3aa: CASSLTGNTIYF

d_gene: TRBD1
j_gene: TRBJ1-6
abundance: NA
v_gene: TRBV10-3
CDR3nt: TGTGCCATCAGTCCGGACAGGGGTAGGGAGTCACCCCTCCACTTT
CDR3aa: CAISPDRGRESPLHF

d_gene: NA
j_gene: TRBJ1-1
abundance: NA
v_gene: TRBV7-9
CDR3nt: TGTGCCAGCAGCCGAGAGGACAGTGAAGCTTTCTTT
CDR3aa: CASSREDSEAFF

d_gene: TRBD2
j_gene: TRBJ2-1
abundance: once
v_gene: TRBV19
CDR3nt: TGTGCCAGTAGTATCTTGGGGGGGAGCGATGAGCAGTTCTTC
CDR3aa: CASSILGGSDEQFF

d_gene: TRBD1
j_gene: TRBJ2-2
abundance: NA
v_gene: TRBV25-1
CDR3nt: TGTGCCAGCAGTTTGACAGGGGGCCCCAGGACCGGGGAGCTGTTTTTT
CDR3aa: CASSLTGGPRTGELFF

d_gene: NA
j_gene: TRBJ2-1
abundance: NA
v_gene: TRBV7-7
CDR3nt: TGTGCTAGCAGCAGGGGACGGCCCCCGCGCAATGAGCAGTTCTTC
CDR3aa: CASSRGRPPRNEQFF

d_gene: NA
j_gene: TRBJ2-3
abundance: NA
v_gene: TRBV4-2
CDR3nt: TGTGCCAGCAGCCTAGCGGCGGAAGGCAGTACGCAGTATTTT
CDR3aa: CASSLAAEGSTQYF

d_gene: NA
j_gene: TRBJ2-7
abundance: NA
v_gene: TRBV6-2/TRBV6-3
CDR3nt: TGTGCCAGCAGTTCTACCGTAGGTAGCGAGCAGTACTTC
CDR3aa: CASSSTVGSEQYF

d_gene: NA
j_gene: TRBJ2-7
abundance: NA
v_gene: TRBV28
CDR3nt: TGTGCCACCCTACCCTCGAGGAGGATCTACGAGCAGTACTTC
CDR3aa: CATLPSRRIYEQYF

d_gene: NA
j_gene: TRBJ1-2
abundance: NA
v_gene: TRBV18
CDR3nt: TGTGCCAGCTCACCACAGCAGGCCAACTATGGCTACACCTTC
CDR3aa: CASSPQQANYGYTF

d_gene: NA
j_gene: TRBJ1-2
abundance: NA
v_gene: TRBV7-3
CDR3nt: TGTGCCAGCAGCTTACGGCCCGGTGGGGGTTGGGATGGCTACACCTTC
CDR3aa: CASSLRPGGGWDGYTF

d_gene: NA
j_gene: TRBJ2-1
abundance: NA
v_gene: TRBV3-1/TRBV3-2
CDR3nt: TGTGCCAGCAGCCCTCGGACGATCGGGACGGCGGGGAGCTCCTACAATGAGCAGTTCTTC
CDR3aa: CASSPRTIGTAGSSYNEQFF

d_gene: TRBD1
j_gene: TRBJ2-2
abundance: NA
v_gene: TRBV7-9
CDR3nt: TGTGCCAGCAGCTTACCCCGACAGGGGGAGGACACCGGGGAGCTGTTTTTT
CDR3aa: CASSLPRQGEDTGELFF

d_gene: TRBD1
j_gene: TRBJ2-3
abundance: NA
v_gene: TRBV5-1
CDR3nt: TGCGCCAGCATTCTCCGGGACAGCAGCACAGATACGCAGTATTTT
CDR3aa: CASILRDSSTDTQYF

d_gene: NA
j_gene: TRBJ2-7
abundance: once
v_gene: TRBV11-2
CDR3nt: TGTGCCAGCAAATTAAGGGCCGTGGTCTACGAGCAGTACTTC
CDR3aa: CASKLRAVVYEQYF

d_gene: NA
j_gene: TRBJ1-4
abundance: once
v_gene: TRBV19
CDR3nt: TGTGCCAGTACCCCGGGATTGTCGAATGAAAAACTGTTTTTT
CDR3aa: CASTPGLSNEKLFF

d_gene: NA
j_gene: TRBJ1-1
abundance: NA
v_gene: TRBV6-6
CDR3nt: TGTGCCAGCAGTTACGCCGGGCCTAGGGGGGGCACTGAAGCTTTCTTT
CDR3aa: CASSYAGPRGGTEAFF

d_gene: TRBD2
j_gene: TRBJ2-1
abundance: NA
v_gene: TRBV7-6
CDR3nt: TGTGCCAGCAGCCCCTTAGCGGGGAGCTCCTACAATGAGCAGTTCTTC
CDR3aa: CASSPLAGSSYNEQFF

d_gene: NA
j_gene: TRBJ1-1
abundance: NA
v_gene: TRBV4-1
CDR3nt: TGCGCCAGCAGCCAAGAAGCAAAACAAGCTTTCTTT
CDR3aa: CASSQEAKQAFF

d_gene: NA
j_gene: TRBJ2-2
abundance: once
v_gene: TRBV18
CDR3nt: TGTGCCAGCTCACCACCAATTGGGACACCGAACACCGGGGAGCTGTTTTTT
CDR3aa: CASSPPIGTPNTGELFF